This TCR beta chain was sequenced in a study of shared clonotypes between healthy human individuals. CDR1 is KGHSH, CDR2 LQKENI, per germline. V shed 4 bases and J shed 6 bases, with 13 bases lying between them. The length of the CDR3 is 13 residues. Here immunoSEQ multiplex PCR was the method, and the copy in TCRdb shows in-frame clones only, minus some. The profile shows 450,000 to 650,000 clones, around 77% of them singletons. The rearrangement links TRBV18 to TRBJ2-7; tentative D call: TRBD1 (6 bases). The origin of this receptor is a woman between 40 and 55 years old in good health. Some clones in this sample may be carry-over from other donors' samples. The sequenced sample consisted of PBMCs. The CDR3 DNA follows: TGTGCCAGCTCACAACAGGGCAATGGCGAGCAGTACTTC. It specifies CASSQQGNGEQYF.